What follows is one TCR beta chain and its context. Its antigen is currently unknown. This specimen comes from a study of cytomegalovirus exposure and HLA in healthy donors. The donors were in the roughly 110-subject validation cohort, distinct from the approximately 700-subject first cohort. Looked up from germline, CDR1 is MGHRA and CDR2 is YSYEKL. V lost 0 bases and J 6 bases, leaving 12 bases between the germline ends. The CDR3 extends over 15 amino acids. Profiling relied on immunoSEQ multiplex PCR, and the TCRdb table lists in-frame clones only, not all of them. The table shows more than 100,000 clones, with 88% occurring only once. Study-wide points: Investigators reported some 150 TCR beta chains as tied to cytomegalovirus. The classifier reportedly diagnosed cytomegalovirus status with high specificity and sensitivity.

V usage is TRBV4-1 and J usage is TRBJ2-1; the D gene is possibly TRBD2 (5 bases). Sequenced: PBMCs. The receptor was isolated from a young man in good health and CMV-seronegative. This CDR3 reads CASSQESSSSNEQFF. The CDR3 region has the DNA TGCGCCAGCAGCCAAGAGTCTAGCTCGAGCAATGAGCAGTTCTTC.